This T cell receptor beta chain was identified during a study of blood T cell repertoires in COVID-19. Looking at the study overall: Samples came from the United States, Italy and Spain, spanning acute and convalescent COVID-19. Sources were T cells, B-cell-depleted T cells, or PBMCs; the material itself was cDNA or gDNA.

This clone has only one observation. Germline V gene lookup returns CDR1 SGHTA and CDR2 FQGNSA. There are 15 residues in the CDR3. Trimming removed 7 bases from V and 0 bases from J, with 13 bases in between. The authors' processing: Counts of nucleated cells, estimated from reference gene primer amplification, were obtained. Method: immunoSEQ multiplex PCR; TCRdb's copy keeps in-frame clones and lacks some. That table furnishes V, J and clone size, whereas the DNA furnished D and trimming. The profile shows 200,000 to 300,000 clones, about 81% of them singletons. What was sequenced was peripheral blood. This TCR was recovered from a woman aged 55-69 years with active or convalescent COVID-19. V usage is TRBV7-2 and J usage is TRBJ2-1; possibly TRBD1 for D (6 bases). CDR3 in DNA: TGTGCCAGCACCCCATCGGGACACTCCTACAATGAGCAGTTCTTC. Translation gives CASTPSGHSYNEQFF.